This TCR beta chain was documented in a study of T cell responses to AZD1222 COVID-19 vaccine. Looked up from germline, CDR1 is LGHNT and CDR2 is FRNRAP. Trimming took 5 bases from V and 5 from J; bases not matched to a gene: 5. The CDR3 consists of 16 residues. Repertoires were generated with immunoSEQ multiplex PCR, while TCRdb's copy carries only in-frame clones and drops some. The repertoire consists of 150,000 to 200,000 clones, with around 90% occurring once and the leading ten covering 1% to 1.5%. This clone came up a few times. This chain links TRBV12-5 with TRBJ2-2, with 13 bases fitting TRBD2. The TCR sequence derives from an adult who received the AZD1222 COVID-19 vaccine. Sequenced here: peripheral blood, sampled 28 days after the second AZD1222 dose. CDR3 DNA sequence: TGTGCTAGTGGTCGCCCGACTAGCGGGGGGACCGGGGAGCTGTTTTTT. It translates to CASGRPTSGGTGELFF.